This record covers a single T cell receptor (beta chain). This entry comes from a study of Ad26.COV2.S vaccination and SARS-CoV-2 variants. Sequencing used immunoSEQ multiplex PCR; TCRdb keeps in-frame clones, though not all of them. The top ten hold 3% to 3.5% of the sample, which has about 390,000 clones, 75% to 90% seen once. Treatment: 15 to 20 received Ad26.COV2.S at low or high dose, single or two shots; roughly 5 received placebo; per-sample allocation not given. On day 63 after the first injection, vaccine and placebo recipients gave samples. The germline V gene encodes CDR1 ENHRY and CDR2 SYGVKD. Unmatched junction bases numbered 11, after V lost 6 bases and J lost 3 bases. CDR3 length equals 16 residues.

This chain uses TRBV10-3 with TRBJ1-1; 9 positions match TRBD1. This sequence originates from a person between 18 and 65 years old who received the Ad26.COV2.S COVID-19 vaccine or a placebo. The sample consisted of peripheral blood, taken in a trial of Ad26.COV2.S vaccine versus placebo. The CDR3 DNA reads TGTGCCATCAGGAAGGGACAGGGAATGGGGGACACTGAAGCTTTCTTT. Translated, it gives CAIRKGQGMGDTEAFF.